A single sample gave rise to the 32 T cell receptor beta chains below, sequenced in a study of follicular helper T cells after annual influenza vaccination. TCRdb keeps only in-frame clones here, not all; method: immunoSEQ multiplex PCR. The sample shows 6,000 to 8,000 clones, approximately 80% of them seen only once. This sample's time point: 2015-2016 season, 7 days after influenza vaccination. This sample comprised CXCR5+ CD38- circulating T follicular helper cells from blood, obtained 7 days after influenza vaccination. Subset described: circulating Tfh, non-naive CD4+CXCR5+PD-1+ (ICOS+CD38+ or ICOS-CD38-). The receptors here all came from an adult who received the influenza vaccine.

This clone was recorded once. The junction and the germline gene differ at one end; a read error may be behind it. The rearrangement links TRBV6-4 to TRBJ2-1; a weak D match, TRBD2 (6 bases). There are 14 residues in the CDR3. The germline CDR1 and CDR2 sequences are MRHNA and SNTAGT. CDR3 in DNA: TGTGCCAGCAAACGGGGACTCTCCTCCAATGAGCAGTTCTTC. Protein: CASKRGLSSNEQFF.

The CDR3 bases are TGTGCCAGCAGCAAAAGTTGGCCGGACAGACCTCAACAGACCCAGTACTTC. It translates to CASSKSWPDRPQQTQYF. The chain is built from TRBV21-1 and TRBJ2-5; no check of the table's D call, TRBD1, against the DNA was made. TRBV21-1 is a listed pseudogene. The length of the CDR3 is 17 residues.

As to this clone: One end of the junction fails to match germline, which may point to a read error. This sequence joins TRBV19 and TRBJ2-7, with a possible D match to TRBD1 (5 bases). The germline gives CDR1 LNHDA, CDR2 SQIVND (reference sequence). The CDR3 consists of 13 residues. CDR3 region: CASSLEDKSEQYF. The CDR3 DNA reads TGTGCCAGTAGTTTAGAGGACAAATCCGAGCAGTACTTC.

The gene calls are TRBV6-5 and TRBJ1-1, with D maybe TRBD1 (5 bases). V was trimmed by 2 bases and J by 8 bases, leaving 9 bases between them. The germline gives CDR1 MNHEY, CDR2 SVGAGI. There are 12 residues in the CDR3. As DNA, the CDR3 is TGTGCCAGCAGTTACCGGCGGGGGGAAGCTTTCTTT. It yields the protein CASSYRRGEAFF.

This chain uses TRBV28 with TRBJ2-7; possible D gene TRBD2, 6 bases. The germline gives CDR1 MDHEN, CDR2 SYDVKM. V lost 4 bases and J lost 4, with 20 bases in between. This CDR3 contains 16 residues. The CDR3 sequence: CASSSPSLTSRYEQYF. In nucleotides, the CDR3 is TGTGCCAGCAGTTCACCCTCGCTGACTAGTAGGTACGAGCAGTACTTC. The complete variable domain, with remaining parts taken from reference TRBV28 and TRBJ2-7, reads DVKVTQSSRYLVKRTGEKVFLECVQDMDHENMFWYRQDPGLGLRLIYFSYDVKMKEKGDIPEGYSVSREKKERFSLILESASTNQTSMYLCASSSPSLTSRYEQYFGPGTRLTVT.

V is TRBV6-9 and J is TRBJ1-3; D may be TRBD1 (6 bases). The V end was cut by 6 bases, the J end by 6 bases, with 15 bases between. The CDR3 has 14 residues. CDR1 is MNHGY, CDR2 SVAAGI, per germline. The CDR3 nucleotides read TGTGCCAGCAGGAGAACAGGGAGAGAAAACACCATATATTTT. Translation gives CASRRTGRENTIYF.

The chain uses TRBV29-1 and TRBJ1-1, with 7 bases matching TRBD1. CDR3 length: 13 residues. Per the germline V gene, CDR1 is SQVTM and CDR2 is ANQGSEA. J lost 7 bases, V lost 4 bases, and 9 bases had no gene match. CDR3 region: CSVGQGSIGEAFF. In nucleotides, the CDR3 is TGCAGCGTTGGACAGGGTTCTATTGGTGAAGCTTTCTTT.

This chain links TRBV15 with TRBJ1-1; D not resolved. Germline V lookup: CDR1 LNHNV, CDR2 YYDKDF (reference sequence). V was cut by 1 base and J by 7 bases, with 7 bases left in between. The CDR3 has 12 amino acids. This CDR3 is CATSRVPGEAFF. CDR3 DNA: TGTGCCACCAGCAGAGTCCCGGGTGAAGCTTTCTTT.

This clone was seen just once. The chain couples TRBV18 to TRBJ1-1, with TRBD1 matching 10 bases. The CDR3 is 15 amino acids. Unmatched junction bases numbered 6, after V lost 3 bases and J lost 5 bases. Germline V lookup: CDR1 KGHSH, CDR2 LQKENI. The CDR3 nucleotides read TGTGCCAGCTCACCGAAGGGACAGGGGAAGACTGAAGCTTTCTTT. It is translated as CASSPKGQGKTEAFF.

The chain recombines TRBV4-1 with TRBJ1-1; TRBD1 aligns across 10 bases. This CDR3 region has 17 residues. Germline-derived CDR1 and CDR2 are MGHRA and YSYEKL. V shed 3 bases and J 1 base; nucleotides not matched to a gene: 8. The CDR3 here is CASSHRPRQGANTEAFF. Written as DNA, the CDR3 is TGCGCCAGCAGCCATAGACCCCGACAGGGGGCGAACACTGAAGCTTTCTTT.

The chain employs TRBV7-2 and TRBJ1-3; perhaps TRBD1 as D (5 bases). Trimming took 5 bases from V and 4 from J, leaving 15 bases between them. Germline loops: CDR1 SGHTA, CDR2 FQGNSA. This CDR3 comprises 15 residues. The CDR3 DNA follows: TGTGCCAGCAGCCAAACCGGGACCGCAGGAAACACCATATATTTT. It specifies CASSQTGTAGNTIYF.

The CDR3 loop is CASSFSRNTGELFF. The CDR3 coding sequence is TGTGCCAGCAGTTTTAGTCGAAACACCGGGGAGCTGTTTTTT. The rearrangement joins TRBV28 to TRBJ2-2; D remains ambiguous. CDR1 MDHEN and CDR2 SYDVKM come from the germline V gene. The V end was cut by 3 bases, the J end by 2 bases, with 7 bases between. CDR3 length equals 14 residues.

The chain has TRBV5-8 and TRBJ2-1; D is unresolved. The length of the CDR3 is 11 residues. Trimming pared 4 bases from V and 7 bases from J, leaving 6 bases between. Germline V gene lookup returns CDR1 SGHTS and CDR2 YDEGEE. CDR3 loop: CASSEWNEQFF. The CDR3 coding sequence is TGTGCCAGCAGCGAATGGAATGAGCAGTTCTTC.

The chain has TRBV11-3 and TRBJ2-2; no reliable D call. CDR1 is SGHNT and CDR2 is YENEEA in the germline V gene. The CDR3 runs 11 residues. Trimming shortened V by 3 bases and J by 10 bases, and 6 bases separated the two germline ends. In DNA, the CDR3 is TGTGCCAGCAGCTTTGCTGAGGAGCTGTTTTTT. As protein: CASSFAEELFF.

The CDR3 sequence is CASRNDRGRSYTF. The CDR3 DNA sequence: TGTGCCAGCAGGAATGACAGGGGGCGAAGCTACACCTTC. This sequence joins TRBV27 and TRBJ1-2; 10 positions match TRBD1. Per the germline V gene, CDR1 is MNHEY and CDR2 is SMNVEV (reference sequence). V trimming: 6 bases; J trimming: 9 bases; junction bases outside the gene matches: 7. This CDR3 contains 13 residues.

This clone turned up a few times. The genes are TRBV14 and TRBJ2-3, with D perhaps TRBD2 (5 bases). CDR3 length: 13 residues. V lost 2 bases, J lost 5 bases, and 8 bases lay in between. Germline V gene sequence: CDR1 SGHDN, CDR2 FVKESK. The CDR3 here is CASSQLGRDTQYF. The CDR3 DNA reads TGTGCCAGCAGCCAATTAGGGAGAGATACGCAGTATTTT.

The sample holds one count of this clone. This chain connects TRBV5-1 to TRBJ2-3; maybe TRBD2 (6 bases). The CDR3 loop spans 14 amino acids. CDR1 SGHRS and CDR2 YFSETQ come from the germline V gene. Trimming left V 5 bases short and J 0 bases short, with 10 bases between. The CDR3 DNA reads TGCGCCAGCAGTCTAGCGCCCAGCACAGATACGCAGTATTTT. Translated: CASSLAPSTDTQYF.

The rearrangement uses TRBV30 and TRBJ1-5; tentatively, D is TRBD1 (5 bases). This CDR3 contains 16 residues. Trimming took 4 bases from V and 2 from J, leaving 18 bases between them. Looked up from germline, CDR1 is GTSNPN and CDR2 is SVGIG (reference sequence). In nucleotides, the CDR3 is TGTGCCTGGACCCCCCAAGTTGGGGGTGGCAATCAGCCCCAGCATTTT. Amino acids: CAWTPQVGGGNQPQHF.

V is TRBV19 and J is TRBJ2-3, with 11 bases that match TRBD2. The CDR3 has 15 residues. The V segment lost 6 bases and the J segment 4 bases; nucleotides outside the gene matches: 6. Germline values: CDR1 LNHDA, CDR2 SQIVND (reference sequence). DNA for the CDR3: TGTGCCAGTAGCCTAGCGGGAGGTTTCGCAGATACGCAGTATTTT. Amino acids: CASSLAGGFADTQYF.

The V call is TRBV28, the J call TRBJ2-4; D gene unclear. V lost 4 bases and J 0 bases, leaving 10 bases between the germline ends. The germline V gene has CDR1 MDHEN and CDR2 SYDVKM. CDR3 size: 15 residues. The CDR3 region has the DNA TGTGCCAGCAGTTCGGCAGCAAGAGCCAAAAACATTCAGTACTTC. It yields the protein CASSSAARAKNIQYF.

This chain connects TRBV6-1 to TRBJ1-1; D is perhaps TRBD1 (5 bases). Trimming removed 2 bases from V and 6 bases from J, with 16 bases in between. Germline V gene lookup returns CDR1 MNHNS and CDR2 SASEGT. The CDR3 has 15 amino acids. CDR3 region: CASSERLWGVAEAFF. In DNA, the CDR3 is TGTGCCAGCAGTGAACGGCTTTGGGGGGTGGCTGAAGCTTTCTTT.

The V gene is TRBV5-1, the J gene TRBJ2-3; 9 nucleotides agree with TRBD2. The CDR3 consists of 18 residues. Germline V gene sequence: CDR1 SGHRS, CDR2 YFSETQ. Losses at the gene ends were 0 bases for V and 5 bases for J; bases not matched to a gene: 13. CDR3 coding DNA: TGCGCCAGCAGCTTGGAAGGGTCGGCGGGAGGGCGAGGAGATACGCAGTATTTT. This encodes CASSLEGSAGGRGDTQYF.

In its sample, this clone was seen once. V usage is TRBV30 and J usage is TRBJ1-4; D possibly corresponds to TRBD1 (5 bases). Germline CDR1 and CDR2: GTSNPN and SVGIG (reference sequence). Trimming left V 0 bases short and J 7 bases short, with 12 bases between. The CDR3 spans 14 residues. The CDR3 protein is CAWSVKGWGEKLFF. CDR3 in DNA: TGTGCCTGGAGTGTAAAGGGGTGGGGTGAAAAACTGTTTTTT.

This chain connects TRBV18 to TRBJ1-4; D uncertain. Trimming cost V 3 bases and J 8 bases, with 13 bases left between them. CDR1 is KGHSH and CDR2 is LQKENI in the germline V gene. The CDR3 covers 14 residues. The CDR3 sequence: CASSPTTGEEKLFF. In DNA, the CDR3 is TGTGCCAGCTCACCGACGACCGGGGAGGAAAAACTGTTTTTT.

This clone was observed a single time. The chain has TRBV6-5 and TRBJ1-2; D is unclear. Between the trimmed V and J ends, which lost 6 bases and 4 bases, there was a span of 12 bases. Germline loops: CDR1 MNHEY, CDR2 SVGAGI. The CDR3 is 13 amino acids. The CDR3 protein is CASRRQVLYGYTF. The CDR3 region has the DNA TGTGCCAGCAGGCGGCAGGTTCTCTATGGCTACACCTTC.

The chain links TRBV2 to TRBJ1-5; D may be TRBD1 (5 bases). This CDR3 contains 13 residues. The germline V gene encodes CDR1 SNHLY and CDR2 FYNNEI. V gave up 3 bases and J gave up 5 bases, with 8 bases separating them. The CDR3 reads CASSEGLDQPQHF. CDR3 in DNA: TGTGCCAGCAGTGAGGGACTGGATCAGCCCCAGCATTTT.

The chain employs TRBV6-1 and TRBJ1-2; 7 nucleotides agree with TRBD1. The germline CDR1 and CDR2 sequences are MNHNS and SASEGT. The V gene end was trimmed by 6 bases and the J gene end by 4 bases; junction bases not matched to a gene: 5. This CDR3 has 13 amino acids. CDR3 nucleotide sequence: TGTGCCAGCAGGCACCGGGACAGCTATGGCTACACCTTC. Protein product: CASRHRDSYGYTF.

This chain links TRBV7-6 with TRBJ2-7; tentatively, D is TRBD2 (5 bases). The CDR3 has 14 residues. V shed 1 base and J shed 4 bases, with 11 bases lying between them. Germline-derived CDR1 and CDR2 are SGHVS and FNYEAQ. This CDR3 is CASSLGASGYEQYF. CDR3 DNA: TGTGCCAGCAGCTTAGGGGCCAGCGGTTACGAGCAGTACTTC.

The genes are TRBV5-1 and TRBJ1-1; 10 nucleotides align to TRBD1. This CDR3 is built from 14 residues. Losses at the gene ends were 5 bases for V and 6 bases for J; bases not matched to a gene: 7. Germline V gene sequence: CDR1 SGHRS, CDR2 YFSETQ. CDR3 nucleotide sequence: TGCGCCAGCAGACACGGGACAGGGGTGTCTGAAGCTTTCTTT. It specifies CASRHGTGVSEAFF. The full variable domain, in which reference TRBV5-1 and TRBJ1-1 provide the parts outside the CDR3, is KAGVTQTPRYLIKTRGQQVTLSCSPISGHRSVSWYQQTPGQGLQFLFEYFSETQRNKGNFPGRFSGRQFSNSRSEMNVSTLELGDSALYLCASRHGTGVSEAFFGQGTRLTVV.

The CDR3 region is CASSRGLAGETQYF. CDR3 bases: TGTGCCAGCAGTCGAGGACTAGCGGGAGAGACCCAGTACTTC. V and J are TRBV7-8 and TRBJ2-5; TRBD2 matches at 11 bases. The CDR3 is 14 amino acids. The V and J ends lost 6 bases and 4 bases, in that order; junction bases with no gene match: 4. The V gene's germline CDR1 is SGHVS and CDR2 FQNEAQ.

The chain employs TRBV29-1 and TRBJ2-4; possibly TRBD1 or TRBD2 for D (6 bases each). Trimming removed 8 bases at V and 7 bases at J, with 18 bases between. The germline CDR1 and CDR2 sequences are SQVTM and ANQGSEA. This CDR3 contains 13 residues. CDR3 bases: TGCAGCACTAGGGGGGAGGATAGGAACATTCAGTACTTC. It yields the protein CSTRGEDRNIQYF.

The V gene is TRBV4-2, the J gene TRBJ2-1, with a tentative D call TRBD2 (6 bases). Germline lookup yields CDR1 LGHNA and CDR2 YNFKEQ. V lost 1 base and J 1 base, leaving 8 bases between the germline ends. This CDR3 is built from 15 residues. CDR3 loop: CASSQVAGSYNEQFF. The CDR3 DNA reads TGTGCCAGCAGCCAAGTCGCGGGGTCCTACAATGAGCAGTTCTTC.